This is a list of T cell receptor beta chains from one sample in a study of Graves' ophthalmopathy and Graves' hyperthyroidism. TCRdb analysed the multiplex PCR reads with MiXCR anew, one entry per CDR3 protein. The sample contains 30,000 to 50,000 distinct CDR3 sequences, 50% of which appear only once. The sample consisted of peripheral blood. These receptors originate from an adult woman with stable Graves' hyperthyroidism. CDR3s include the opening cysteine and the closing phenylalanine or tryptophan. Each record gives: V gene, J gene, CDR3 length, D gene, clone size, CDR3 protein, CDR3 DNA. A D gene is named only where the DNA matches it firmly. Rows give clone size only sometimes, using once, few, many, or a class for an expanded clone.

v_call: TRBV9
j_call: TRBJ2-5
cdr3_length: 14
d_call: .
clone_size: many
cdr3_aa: CASSAAGQSRTQYF
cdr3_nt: TGTGCCAGCAGCGCAGCGGGACAGTCTCGGACCCAGTACTTC

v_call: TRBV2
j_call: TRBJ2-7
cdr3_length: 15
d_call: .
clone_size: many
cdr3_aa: CASSDEGSSSYEQYF
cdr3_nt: TGTGCCAGCAGTGATGAAGGGTCCTCCTCCTACGAGCAGTACTTC

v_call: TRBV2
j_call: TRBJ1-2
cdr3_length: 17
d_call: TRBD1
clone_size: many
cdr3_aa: CAIPEYGTAPQGYGYTF
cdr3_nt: TGTGCCATCCCGGAGTACGGGACAGCACCGCAGGGCTATGGCTACACCTTC

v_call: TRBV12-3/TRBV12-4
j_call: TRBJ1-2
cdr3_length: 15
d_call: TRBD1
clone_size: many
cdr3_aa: CASSPRTGGSYGYTF
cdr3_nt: TGTGCCAGCAGTCCCCGGACAGGGGGAAGCTATGGCTACACCTTC

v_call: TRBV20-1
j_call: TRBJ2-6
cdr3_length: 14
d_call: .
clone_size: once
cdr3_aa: CSASGGSGANVLTF
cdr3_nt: TGCAGTGCGTCCGGAGGTAGCGGAGCCAACGTCCTGACTTTC

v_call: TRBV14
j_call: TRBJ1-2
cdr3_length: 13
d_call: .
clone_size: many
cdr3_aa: CASSQDRADVYTF
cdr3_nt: TGTGCCAGCAGCCAAGATAGGGCAGACGTCTACACCTTC

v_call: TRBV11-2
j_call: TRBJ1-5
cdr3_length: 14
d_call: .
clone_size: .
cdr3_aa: CASSSGPSNQPQHF
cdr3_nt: TGTGCCAGCAGCTCGGGGCCTAGCAATCAGCCCCAGCATTTT

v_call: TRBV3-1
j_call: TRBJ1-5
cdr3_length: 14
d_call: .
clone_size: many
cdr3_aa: CASTLGHNKQPQHF
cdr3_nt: TGTGCCAGCACCCTGGGTCACAATAAGCAGCCCCAGCATTTT

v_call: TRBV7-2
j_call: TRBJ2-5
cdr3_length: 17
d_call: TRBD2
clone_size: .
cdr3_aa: CASSLASWEGTGETQYF
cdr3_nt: TGTGCCAGCAGCTTAGCATCGTGGGAGGGAACCGGGGAGACCCAGTACTTC

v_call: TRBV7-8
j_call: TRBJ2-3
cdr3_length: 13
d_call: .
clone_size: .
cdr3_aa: CASSLAGGDTQFF
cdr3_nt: TGTGCCAGCAGCTTAGCTGGGGGAGATACGCAGTTTTTT

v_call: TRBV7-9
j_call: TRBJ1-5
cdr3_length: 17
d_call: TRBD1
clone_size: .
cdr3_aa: CASSPTGTGGGNQPQHF
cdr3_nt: TGTGCCAGCAGCCCAACCGGGACAGGGGGCGGCAATCAGCCCCAGCATTTT

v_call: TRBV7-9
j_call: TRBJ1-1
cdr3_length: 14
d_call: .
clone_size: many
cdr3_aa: CASSSREGGTEAFF
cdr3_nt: TGTGCCAGCAGCTCCAGGGAGGGCGGCACTGAAGCTTTCTTT

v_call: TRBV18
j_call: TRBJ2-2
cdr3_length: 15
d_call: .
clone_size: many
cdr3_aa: CASSPNRMNTGELFF
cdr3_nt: TGTGCCAGCTCACCGAACAGAATGAACACCGGGGAGCTGTTTTTT

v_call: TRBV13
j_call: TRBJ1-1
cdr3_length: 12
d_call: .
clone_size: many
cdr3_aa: CASSLGGEPAFF
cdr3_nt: TGTGCCAGCAGCTTAGGGGGAGAACCGGCTTTCTTT

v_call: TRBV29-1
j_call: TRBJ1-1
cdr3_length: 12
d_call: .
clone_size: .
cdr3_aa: CSDGGQNTEAFF
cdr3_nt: TGCAGTGACGGGGGACAGAACACTGAAGCTTTCTTT

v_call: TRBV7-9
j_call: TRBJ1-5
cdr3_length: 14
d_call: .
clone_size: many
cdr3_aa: CASSSGEGRQPQHF
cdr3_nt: TGTGCCAGCAGCTCAGGAGAGGGGAGGCAGCCCCAGCATTTT

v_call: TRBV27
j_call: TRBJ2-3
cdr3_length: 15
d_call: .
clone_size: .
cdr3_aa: CASTARGQLTDTQYF
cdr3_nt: TGTGCCAGCACCGCGCGGGGGCAGCTCACAGATACGCAGTATTTT

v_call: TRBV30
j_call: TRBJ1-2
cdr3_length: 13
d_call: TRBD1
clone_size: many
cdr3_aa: CAWSVRQGGGYTF
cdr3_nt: TGTGCCTGGAGTGTCCGACAGGGGGGTGGCTACACCTTC

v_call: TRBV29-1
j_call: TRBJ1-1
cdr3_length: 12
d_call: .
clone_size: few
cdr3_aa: CSVSVGNTEAFF
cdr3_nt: TGCAGCGTCTCTGTGGGGAACACTGAAGCTTTCTTT

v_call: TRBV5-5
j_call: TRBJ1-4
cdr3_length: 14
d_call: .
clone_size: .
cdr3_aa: CASSLGGAKEKLFF
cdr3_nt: TGTGCCAGCAGCTTGGGGGGGGCGAAGGAAAAACTGTTTTTT

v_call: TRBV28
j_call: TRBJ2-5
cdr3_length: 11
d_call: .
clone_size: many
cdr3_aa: CASSLSPPQYF
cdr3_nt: TGTGCCAGCAGCCTAAGTCCCCCCCAGTACTTC

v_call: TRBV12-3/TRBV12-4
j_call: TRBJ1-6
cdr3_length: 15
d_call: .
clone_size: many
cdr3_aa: CASSLGGVKDSPLHF
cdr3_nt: TGTGCCAGCAGTTTAGGGGGGGTAAAGGATTCACCCCTCCACTTT

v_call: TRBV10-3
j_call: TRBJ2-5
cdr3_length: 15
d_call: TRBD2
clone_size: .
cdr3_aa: CAISPSGSGQETQYF
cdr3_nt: TGTGCCATCAGTCCTAGCGGGAGTGGTCAAGAGACCCAGTACTTC

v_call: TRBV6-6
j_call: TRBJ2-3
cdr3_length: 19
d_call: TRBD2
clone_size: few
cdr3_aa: CASSLLSTQLAGGAYTQYF
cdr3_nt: TGTGCCAGCAGTCTACTATCAACACAACTAGCGGGAGGTGCATATACGCAGTATTTT

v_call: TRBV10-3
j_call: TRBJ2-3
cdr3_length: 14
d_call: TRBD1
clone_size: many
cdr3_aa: CATRQGRDTDTQYF
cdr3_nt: TGTGCCACCAGACAGGGCAGGGATACAGATACGCAGTATTTT

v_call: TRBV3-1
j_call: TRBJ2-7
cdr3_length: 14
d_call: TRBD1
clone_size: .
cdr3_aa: CASSSGTGVYEQYF
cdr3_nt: TGTGCCAGCAGCTCCGGGACAGGGGTTTACGAGCAGTACTTC

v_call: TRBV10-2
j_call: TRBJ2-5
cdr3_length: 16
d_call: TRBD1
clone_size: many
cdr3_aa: CASSESRWDSQETQYF
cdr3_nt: TGCGCCAGCAGTGAGTCAAGGTGGGACAGCCAAGAGACCCAGTACTTC

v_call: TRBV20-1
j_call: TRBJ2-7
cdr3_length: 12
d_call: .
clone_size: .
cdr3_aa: CSALWDLYEQYF
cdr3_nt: TGCAGTGCTCTATGGGACCTGTACGAGCAGTACTTC

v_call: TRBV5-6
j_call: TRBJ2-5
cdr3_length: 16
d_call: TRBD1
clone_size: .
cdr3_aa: CASSFGQGVGNQPQYF
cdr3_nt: TGTGCCAGCAGCTTCGGACAGGGTGTAGGCAATCAGCCCCAGTACTTC